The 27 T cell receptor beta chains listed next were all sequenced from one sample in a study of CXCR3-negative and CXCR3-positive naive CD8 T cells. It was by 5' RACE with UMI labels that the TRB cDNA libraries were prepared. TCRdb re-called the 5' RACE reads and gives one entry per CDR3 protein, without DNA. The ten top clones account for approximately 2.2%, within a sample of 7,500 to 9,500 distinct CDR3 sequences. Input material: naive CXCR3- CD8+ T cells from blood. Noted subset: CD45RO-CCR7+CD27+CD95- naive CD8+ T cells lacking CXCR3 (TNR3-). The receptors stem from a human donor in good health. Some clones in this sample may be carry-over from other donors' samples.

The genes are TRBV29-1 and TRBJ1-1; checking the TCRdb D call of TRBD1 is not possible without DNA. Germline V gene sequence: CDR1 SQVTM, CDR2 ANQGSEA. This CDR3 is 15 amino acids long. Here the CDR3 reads CSVFHSPRAGTKAFF.

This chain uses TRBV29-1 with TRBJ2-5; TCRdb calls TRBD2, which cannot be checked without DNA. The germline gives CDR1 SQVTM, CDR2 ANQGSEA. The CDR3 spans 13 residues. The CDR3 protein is CSVKGLAGETQYF.

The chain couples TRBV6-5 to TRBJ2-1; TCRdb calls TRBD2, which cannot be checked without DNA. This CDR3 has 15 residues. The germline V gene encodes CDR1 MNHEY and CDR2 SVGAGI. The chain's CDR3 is CASSYSGRGDNEQFF.

CDR3 region: CATSRVHGNNQPQHF. The chain joins TRBV15 to TRBJ1-5. Looked up from germline, CDR1 is LNHNV and CDR2 is YYDKDF (reference sequence). This CDR3 region has 15 residues.

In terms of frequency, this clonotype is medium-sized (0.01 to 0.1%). The CDR3 sequence: CSVEGETEAFF. This sequence joins TRBV29-1 and TRBJ1-1. The CDR3 has 11 amino acids. The germline V gene encodes CDR1 SQVTM and CDR2 ANQGSEA.

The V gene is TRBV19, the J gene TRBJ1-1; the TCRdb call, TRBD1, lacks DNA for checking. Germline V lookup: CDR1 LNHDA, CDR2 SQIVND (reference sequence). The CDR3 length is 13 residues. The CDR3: CATDGGAGAEAFF.

CDR3 amino acids: CATSDYDQETQYF. The chain combines TRBV25-1 with TRBJ2-5; TCRdb reports TRBD2, a call that lacks DNA to check it against. Germline CDR1 MGHDK, CDR2 SYGVNS. This CDR3 comprises 13 residues.

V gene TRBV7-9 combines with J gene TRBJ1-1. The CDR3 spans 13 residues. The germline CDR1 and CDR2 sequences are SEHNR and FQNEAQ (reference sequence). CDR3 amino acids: CASGETSLTEAFF.

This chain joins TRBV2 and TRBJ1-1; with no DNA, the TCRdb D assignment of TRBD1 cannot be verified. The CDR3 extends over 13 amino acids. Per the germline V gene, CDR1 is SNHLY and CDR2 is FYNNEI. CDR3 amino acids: CASIWTENTEAFF.

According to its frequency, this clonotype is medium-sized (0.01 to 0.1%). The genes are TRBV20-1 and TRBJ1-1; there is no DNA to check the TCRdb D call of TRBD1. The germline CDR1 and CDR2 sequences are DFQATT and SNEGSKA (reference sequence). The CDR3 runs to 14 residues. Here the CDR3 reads CSAIQGLLDTEAFF.

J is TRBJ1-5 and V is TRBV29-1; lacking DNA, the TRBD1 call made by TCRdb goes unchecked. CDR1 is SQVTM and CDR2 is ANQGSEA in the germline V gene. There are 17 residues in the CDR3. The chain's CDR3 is CSAPINGQGEGNQPQHF. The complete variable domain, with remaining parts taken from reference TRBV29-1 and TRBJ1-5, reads SAVISQKPSRDICQRGTSLTIQCQVDSQVTMMFWYRQQPGQSLTLIATANQGSEATYESGFVIDKFPISRPNLTFSTLTVSNMSPEDSSIYLCSAPINGQGEGNQPQHFGDGTRLSIL.

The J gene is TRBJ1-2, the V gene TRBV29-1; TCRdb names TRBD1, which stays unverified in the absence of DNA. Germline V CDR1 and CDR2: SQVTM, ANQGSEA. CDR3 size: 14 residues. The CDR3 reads CSVGGQAGFNGYTF.

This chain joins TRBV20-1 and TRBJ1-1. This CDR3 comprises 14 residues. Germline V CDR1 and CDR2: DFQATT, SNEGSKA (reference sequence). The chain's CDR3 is CSARVTDMNTEAFF.

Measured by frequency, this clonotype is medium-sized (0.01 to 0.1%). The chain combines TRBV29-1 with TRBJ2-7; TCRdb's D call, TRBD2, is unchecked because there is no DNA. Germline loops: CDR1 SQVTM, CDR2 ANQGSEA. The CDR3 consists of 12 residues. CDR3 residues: CSVVSAGDEQYF.

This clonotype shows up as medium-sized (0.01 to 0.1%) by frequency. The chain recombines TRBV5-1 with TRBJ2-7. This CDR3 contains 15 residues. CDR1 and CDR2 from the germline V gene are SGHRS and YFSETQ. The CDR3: CASSLVTAYPDEQYF.

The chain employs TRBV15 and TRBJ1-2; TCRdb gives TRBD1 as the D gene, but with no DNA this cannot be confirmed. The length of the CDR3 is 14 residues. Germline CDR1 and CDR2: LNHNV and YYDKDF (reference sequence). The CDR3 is CATSRDRGVYGYTF. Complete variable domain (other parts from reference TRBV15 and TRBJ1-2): DAMVIQNPRYQVTQFGKPVTLSCSQTLNHNVMYWYQQKSSQAPKLLFHYYDKDFNNEADTPDNFQSRRPNTSFCFLDIRSPGLGDTAMYLCATSRDRGVYGYTFGSGTRLTVV.

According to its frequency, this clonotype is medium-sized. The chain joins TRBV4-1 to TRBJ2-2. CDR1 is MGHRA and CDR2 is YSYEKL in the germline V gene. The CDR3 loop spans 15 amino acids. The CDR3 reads CASSQVAENTGELFF.

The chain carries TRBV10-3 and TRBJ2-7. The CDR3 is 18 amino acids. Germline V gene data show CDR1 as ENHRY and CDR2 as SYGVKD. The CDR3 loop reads CAISDVKVQLLMSYEQYF.

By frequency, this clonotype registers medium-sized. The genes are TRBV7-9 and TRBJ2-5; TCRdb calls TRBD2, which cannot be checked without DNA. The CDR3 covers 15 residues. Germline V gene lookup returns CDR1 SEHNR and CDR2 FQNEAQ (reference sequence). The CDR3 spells CASSRGLADVETQYF.

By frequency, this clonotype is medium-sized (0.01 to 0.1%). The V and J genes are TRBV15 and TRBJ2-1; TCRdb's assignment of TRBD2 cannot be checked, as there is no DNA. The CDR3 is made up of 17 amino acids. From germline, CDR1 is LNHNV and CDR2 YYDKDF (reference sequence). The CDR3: CATSRDRRTSEYNEQFF.

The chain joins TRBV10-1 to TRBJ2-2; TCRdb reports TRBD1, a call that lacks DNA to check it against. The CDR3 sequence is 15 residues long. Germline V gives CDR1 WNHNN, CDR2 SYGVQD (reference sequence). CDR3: CASSENQGDTGELFF.

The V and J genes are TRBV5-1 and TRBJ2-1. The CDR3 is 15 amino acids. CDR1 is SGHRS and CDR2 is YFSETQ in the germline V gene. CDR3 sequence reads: CASSWGESSYNEQFF. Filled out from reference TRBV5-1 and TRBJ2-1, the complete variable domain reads KAGVTQTPRYLIKTRGQQVTLSCSPISGHRSVSWYQQTPGQGLQFLFEYFSETQRNKGNFPGRFSGRQFSNSRSEMNVSTLELGDSALYLCASSWGESSYNEQFFGPGTRLTVL.

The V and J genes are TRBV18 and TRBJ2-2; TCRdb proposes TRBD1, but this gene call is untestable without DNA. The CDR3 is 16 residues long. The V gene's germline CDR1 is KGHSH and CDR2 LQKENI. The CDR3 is CASSPSGQLTTGELFF.

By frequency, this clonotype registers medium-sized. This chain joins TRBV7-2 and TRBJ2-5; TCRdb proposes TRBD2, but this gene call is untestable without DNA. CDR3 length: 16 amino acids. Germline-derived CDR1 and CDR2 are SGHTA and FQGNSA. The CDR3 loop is CASSAGLAWESETQYF.

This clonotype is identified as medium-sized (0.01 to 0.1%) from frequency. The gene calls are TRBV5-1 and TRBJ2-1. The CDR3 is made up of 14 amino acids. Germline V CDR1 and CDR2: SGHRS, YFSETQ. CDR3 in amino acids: CASSNYLKHNEQFF.

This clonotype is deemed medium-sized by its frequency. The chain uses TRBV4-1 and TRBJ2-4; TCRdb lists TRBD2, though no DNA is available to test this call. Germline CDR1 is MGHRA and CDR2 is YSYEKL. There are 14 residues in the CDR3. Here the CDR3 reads CASSQDTSLYIQYF.

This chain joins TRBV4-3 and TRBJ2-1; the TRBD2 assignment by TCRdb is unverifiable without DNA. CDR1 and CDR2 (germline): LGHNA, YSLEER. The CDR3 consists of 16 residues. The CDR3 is CASSQGAGRAGNEQFF.